This T cell receptor beta chain derives from a study of cytomegalovirus exposure and HLA in healthy donors. At the level of the study: An early release of data contained about 85 million unique TCRs, which came from HLA-typed donors. Study-wide results and limits: Later, an analysis showed that TCR beta chains associated with HLA were more clonally expanded than others that were equally common. By HLA locus, TCR association rates varied in a later analysis, with DRB1 showing the most and HLA-C the fewest.

The CDR3 sequence is 13 residues long. Trimming removed 1 base at V and 9 bases at J, with 13 bases between. Per germline, CDR1 SGHDN and CDR2 FVKESK. Points on this clone: The target antigen is unknown.

Both 60 Vbeta primers and 13 Jbeta primers went into the PCR. Using immunoSEQ multiplex PCR, the repertoire was profiled, and TCRdb retains in-frame clones only, with some absent. The sample lists around 190,000 clones; 80% to 85% were seen once. The source of this sequence is a woman between 40 and 50 years old in good health and CMV-seronegative. J is TRBJ2-7 and V is TRBV14; tentatively, D is TRBD1 (5 bases). The specimen sequenced was PBMCs. This CDR3 reads CASSQVAGQGQYF. CDR3 DNA: TGTGCCAGCAGCCAAGTCGCAGGGCAGGGGCAGTACTTC.